The following is a T cell receptor (beta chain) sequence with its context. The specificity of this receptor is unknown. No quality values exist for individual bases; no much larger clone is one base distant. Germline trimming amounts to 2 bases on V and 7 bases on J, with 11 as the count of junction bases outside the gene matches. Its CDR3 holds 16 amino acids, cysteine through phenylalanine. CDR3 DNA is the only sequence kept; it has 48 bases, read in frame from the first base. CDR1 and CDR2, per the germline V gene, are MNHEY and SVGEGT. TCR cDNA was made using 5'RACE template switching, a step that added a universal primer site and unique molecular identifiers. cDNA synthesis was primed from both the TCR alpha and TCR beta constant segments. Two PCR steps were used to amplify libraries, with sample barcodes and sequencing adapters being added in the second step. Sequencing of libraries was done on Illumina HiSeq 2500 (2x100 bp) or NovaSeq (2x150 bp). From the authors' description of their analysis: Reads were demultiplexed and collapsed into UMI consensus sequences with MIGEC, and V(D)J alignment was performed with MiXCR. Vaccine-responding clonotypes were defined with edgeR using replicate PBMC samples, requiring FDR below 0.01 and a log2 fold change above 5 up to day 15. Bulk clonotypes were assigned CD4 or CD8 identity according to which sequenced CD4 or CD8 repertoire held them at higher abundance. TCRdb itself trimmed the public reads at Q25 with fastp, ran MiXCR and retained productive beta chains. Entries are consolidated by CDR3 protein sequence, retaining the most common genes and DNA. None of the V and J calls come from the authors' own analysis; TCRdb made them. This sample is represented by about 350,000 distinct CDR3 sequences; approximately 10% of them were singletons. The ten top clones hold roughly 18% of the sample.

The sample originates from a study of T cells after yellow fever vaccination (dated by TCRdb to about 2019). Regarding the research as a whole: The SMART-Seq v4 Ultra Low Input RNA kit was used to prepare libraries from fractions with low cell numbers. To follow T-cell clones before and after both primary and booster YFV17D yellow fever vaccination, bulk TCR alpha and beta repertoires underwent longitudinal sequencing. Two healthy male donors, one aged 18 to 29 and one aged 30 to 40 years, were included in the cohort. Bulk PBMC replicates and cell subsets were isolated from blood drawn at multiple timepoints before and after both primary and secondary immunization. Overall study results and their limits: A small share of clonotypes was detected in both CD4 and CD8 compartments, with the overlap likely arising from convergent recombination. Computational filtering was needed because FACS-sorted repertoires could contain abundant contaminating clonotypes from the bulk population. The secondary T-cell response was weaker than the primary response but faster, peaking on day 5 instead of day 15. Because only two donors were included in the study, the extent to which the findings can be generalized is limited. Most clones expanded after primary vaccination were re-detected after the booster (almost 98% of CD4 and 80% to 90% of CD8), suggesting broad memory maintenance.

The meaning of the sample's treatment or condition label: live attenuated yellow fever vaccine strain. At each blood-draw timepoint, two biological replicates of bulk PBMCs were collected. A standard Ficoll-Paque protocol was used to isolate PBMCs from peripheral blood. TriZol was used to extract RNA from bulk PBMCs, from CD4 and CD8 fractions, and from dextramer-positive and dextramer-negative fractions. The sample was PBMCs, taken on the day of the first yellow fever vaccination. In this chain, TRBV6-2 or TRBV6-3 is recombined with TRBJ2-4; 7 middle bases align to TRBD2. The TCR sequence derives from a man aged 18 to 30 who received the YFV17D yellow fever vaccine. The DNA reads as follows: TGTGCCAGCAGTTACCTCCCGGGGAGGGTGGGGAACATTCAGTACTTC. Its product reads: CASSYLPGRVGNIQYF.